Each of the 26 T cell receptor beta chains below was sequenced from the same sample in a study of blood T cell repertoires in COVID-19. The method was immunoSEQ multiplex PCR; TCRdb's version includes in-frame clones alone and lacks a portion of them. The repertoire holds around 270,000 clones, with around 87% as singletons. Material for sequencing was peripheral blood. These receptors were taken from an older woman with COVID-19, enrolled during active disease.

The rearrangement joins TRBV5-4 to TRBJ2-3, with 8 bases fitting TRBD2. Trimming took 4 bases from V and 4 from J; bases not matched to a gene: 8. CDR3 length: 15 residues. The germline V gene has CDR1 SGHNT and CDR2 YYREEE (reference sequence). The CDR3 nucleotides read TGTGCCAGCAGCCATAAGCGGGAGAGCCCAGATACGCAGTATTTT. It is translated as CASSHKRESPDTQYF.

The rearrangement uses TRBV5-1 and TRBJ2-1; 10 nucleotides agree with TRBD2. V lost 5 bases, J lost 6 bases, and 8 bases stayed unmatched. Germline CDR1 reads SGHRS; CDR2 reads YFSETQ. The CDR3 loop spans 15 amino acids. In nucleotides, the CDR3 is TGCGCCAGCAGACCCGGGACTAGCGAAGTCAATGAGCAGTTCTTC. Amino acid sequence: CASRPGTSEVNEQFF.

This chain joins TRBV30 and TRBJ2-5; D gene unclear. CDR3 length: 12 residues. Germline CDR1 GTSNPN, CDR2 SVGIG (reference sequence). Trimming left V 0 bases short and J 4 bases short, with 6 bases between. This chain's CDR3 is CAWSVSVETQYF. The CDR3 DNA reads TGTGCCTGGAGTGTTTCGGTAGAGACCCAGTACTTC. Full variable domain (missing parts from reference TRBV30 and TRBJ2-5): SQTIHQWPATLVQPVGSPLSLECTVEGTSNPNLYWYRQAAGRGLQLLFYSVGIGQISSEVPQNLSASRPQDRQFILSSKKLLLSDSGFYLCAWSVSVETQYFGPGTRLLVL.

The V and J genes are TRBV7-2 and TRBJ1-2; the D is unclear. The CDR3 sequence is 14 residues long. Trimming took 5 bases from V and 1 from J, leaving 11 bases between them. Germline loops: CDR1 SGHTA, CDR2 FQGNSA. The CDR3, as DNA: TGTGCCAGCAGCCCCCGAGCCCTTAACTATGGCTACACCTTC. Translation gives CASSPRALNYGYTF.

The rearrangement uses TRBV29-1 and TRBJ2-1; 10 bases map to TRBD2. The trim removed 3 bases at V and 6 bases at J, leaving 5 bases unmatched. In germline, CDR1 is SQVTM, CDR2 ANQGSEA. The CDR3 is 14 residues long. CDR3 in DNA: TGCAGCGTTGATTTTAGCGGGAGGATCAATGAGCAGTTCTTC. This codes for CSVDFSGRINEQFF.

The rearrangement joins TRBV18 to TRBJ2-3; TRBD1 matches 8 bases. Germline assignment: CDR1 KGHSH and CDR2 LQKENI. With 4 bases clipped from V and 0 bases from J, the junction kept 6 bases outside the gene matches. The CDR3 is 16 amino acids. This CDR3 reads CASSLGTGSSTDTQYF. The CDR3 bases are TGTGCCAGCTCACTCGGGACAGGATCTAGCACAGATACGCAGTATTTT.

The V and J genes are TRBV19 and TRBJ2-2; 9 nucleotides line up with TRBD2. CDR1 and CDR2 (germline): LNHDA, SQIVND (reference sequence). V dropped 2 bases and J dropped 6; count of bases not matched to a gene: 1. This CDR3 has 14 amino acids. CDR3 sequence reads: CASSILAGPGELFF. CDR3 in DNA: TGTGCCAGTAGTATACTAGCGGGACCCGGGGAGCTGTTTTTT.

The chain is built from TRBV20-1 and TRBJ2-3; TRBD2 aligns across 10 bases. Germline lookup yields CDR1 DFQATT and CDR2 SNEGSKA (reference sequence). The V gene end was trimmed by 3 bases and the J gene end by 4 bases; junction bases not matched to a gene: 7. The CDR3 consists of 15 residues. The CDR3 DNA reads TGCAGTGCTAGTCTAGCGGGAGCGAGGGCAGATACGCAGTATTTT. Its protein product is CSASLAGARADTQYF.

The rearrangement links TRBV7-8 to TRBJ2-1; 8 positions agree with TRBD2. The germline V gene encodes CDR1 SGHVS and CDR2 FQNEAQ. The junction had 2 bases not matched to a gene; V was cut back by 1 base and J by 0 bases. The CDR3 length is 16 residues. CDR3 DNA sequence: TGTGCCAGCAGCTTAGTAGCGGGAAGCTCCTACAATGAGCAGTTCTTC. Amino acid sequence: CASSLVAGSSYNEQFF.

The J gene is TRBJ2-1, the V gene TRBV7-9, with D possibly TRBD1 on 5 matching bases. The CDR3 runs 11 residues. Germline V gene data show CDR1 as SEHNR and CDR2 as FQNEAQ (reference sequence). V lost 5 bases, J lost 9 bases, and 8 bases lay in between. The CDR3 DNA reads as TGTGCCAGCAGCCCGCAGGGTGAGCAGTTCTTC. The encoded protein is CASSPQGEQFF.

The CDR3 is CATSSRAGATNEKLFF. The CDR3, as DNA: TGTGCCACCAGCAGCCGAGCGGGGGCAACTAATGAAAAACTGTTTTTT. The chain employs TRBV15 and TRBJ1-4; D is possibly TRBD1 (5 bases). Per the germline V gene, CDR1 is LNHNV and CDR2 is YYDKDF (reference sequence). The germline V and J ends were trimmed by 3 bases and 0 bases, with 11 bases remaining between them. The CDR3 is 16 residues long.

The gene calls are TRBV5-4 and TRBJ2-3; D might be TRBD1 (6 bases). This CDR3 has 15 amino acids. Germline V gene lookup returns CDR1 SGHNT and CDR2 YYREEE (reference sequence). V dropped 1 base and J dropped 5 bases, with 14 bases sitting between them. The CDR3 coding sequence is TGTGCCAGCAGCTTGCTGGCAGGGGTGATAGATACGCAGTATTTT. It codes for CASSLLAGVIDTQYF.

The rearrangement uses TRBV7-9 and TRBJ1-1; 8 bases are shared with TRBD1. The CDR3 runs to 12 residues. Germline values: CDR1 SEHNR, CDR2 FQNEAQ (reference sequence). Trimming at V came to 5 bases and at J to 6 bases, leaving 2 bases not matched to a gene. The CDR3 coding sequence is TGTGCCAGCAGCCAGACAGGGGCTGAAGCTTTCTTT. Translated: CASSQTGAEAFF.

The chain is built from TRBV30 and TRBJ2-5, with 11 bases lining up with TRBD2. Looked up from germline, CDR1 is GTSNPN and CDR2 is SVGIG (reference sequence). J gave up 5 bases and V 4 bases, and 6 bases lay outside the gene matches. The CDR3 has 14 residues. Written as DNA, the CDR3 is TGTGCCTGGAACCGACTAGCGGGACGGGAGACCCAGTACTTC. Its translation: CAWNRLAGRETQYF.

This chain connects TRBV19 to TRBJ1-6; D gene unclear. The V gene lost 5 bases and the J gene lost 10 bases, with 12 bases spanning the gap. The germline gives CDR1 LNHDA, CDR2 SQIVND (reference sequence). This CDR3 is 13 amino acids long. In DNA form, the CDR3 reads TGTGCCAGTAGTGTCGGTGCTGCCTCACCCCTCCACTTT. This encodes CASSVGAASPLHF.

The genes are TRBV21-1 and TRBJ2-2; no DNA check was done on the table's D call, TRBD2. TRBV21-1 is a documented pseudogene. CDR3 length: 17 residues. The CDR3: CASSKCGVARFTGELFF. CDR3 nucleotides: TGTGCCAGCAGCAAATGTGGGGTAGCGAGGTTCACCGGGGAGCTGTTTTTT.

V usage is TRBV19 and J usage is TRBJ1-2, with no clear D. The ends were cut back, 10 bases at V and 2 bases at J, with 17 bases in the middle. This CDR3 spans 14 amino acids. The V gene's germline CDR1 is LNHDA and CDR2 SQIVND (reference sequence). The CDR3 reads CATEDPGINYGYTF. The CDR3 DNA reads TGTGCCACCGAGGATCCCGGGATCAACTATGGCTACACCTTC.

This chain connects TRBV27 to TRBJ2-7; perhaps TRBD2 as D (6 bases). Trimming shortened V by 3 bases and J by 5 bases, and 14 bases separated the two germline ends. The germline V gene encodes CDR1 MNHEY and CDR2 SMNVEV (reference sequence). The length of the CDR3 is 14 residues. The CDR3 nucleotides read TGTGCCAGCAGTTTCGGGGGAAAAGGTAACGAGCAGTACTTC. Residues: CASSFGGKGNEQYF.

The CDR3 here is CASGLRTPLKRAGANVLTF. The CDR3 region has the DNA TGTGCTAGTGGTTTGAGGACCCCCCTAAAGAGGGCTGGGGCCAACGTCCTGACTTTC. The V and J genes are TRBV12-5 and TRBJ2-6; the D gene is possibly TRBD2 (5 bases). In germline, CDR1 is LGHNT, CDR2 FRNRAP. V shed 2 bases and J shed 2 bases, with 19 bases lying between them. This CDR3 comprises 19 residues.

The rearrangement joins TRBV11-3 to TRBJ2-7; 9 nucleotides match TRBD1. Germline values: CDR1 SGHNT, CDR2 YENEEA. CDR3 length: 14 amino acids. The V segment lost 5 bases and the J segment 2 bases; nucleotides outside the gene matches: 4. The DNA for the CDR3 is TGTGCCAGCAGCCTTGGACAGGGGACCTACGAGCAGTACTTC. Encoded protein: CASSLGQGTYEQYF.

V gene TRBV5-4 combines with J gene TRBJ2-6; 7 bases align to TRBD1. Germline CDR1 SGHNT, CDR2 YYREEE (reference sequence). This CDR3 contains 14 residues. J lost 2 bases, V lost 4 bases, and 0 bases had no gene match. The CDR3 protein is CASSDRAGANVLTF. Written as DNA, the CDR3 is TGTGCCAGCAGCGACAGGGCTGGGGCCAACGTCCTGACTTTC.

The CDR3 coding sequence is TGTGCCAGGCAACTAGCGGGAGGCACAGATACGCAGTATTTT. Encoded protein: CARQLAGGTDTQYF. This chain uses TRBV2 with TRBJ2-3; 11 positions match TRBD2. The CDR3 is made up of 14 amino acids. The junction had 3 bases not matched to a gene; V was cut back by 9 bases and J by 1 base. Germline V lookup: CDR1 SNHLY, CDR2 FYNNEI.

The chain is built from TRBV5-1 and TRBJ1-1; 8 positions match TRBD1. V was pared by 4 bases and J by 5 bases, with 10 bases of the junction left unmatched. The CDR3 is 15 residues long. Germline CDR1 and CDR2: SGHRS and YFSETQ. CDR3 nucleotide sequence: TGCGCCAGCAGCCGGCCCACCACAGGGGGAACTGAAGCTTTCTTT. Amino acid sequence: CASSRPTTGGTEAFF.

This rearrangement joins TRBV5-1 to TRBJ1-1, with 7 bases lining up with TRBD1. Germline V lookup: CDR1 SGHRS, CDR2 YFSETQ. V was clipped by 0 bases and J by 5 bases; unmatched bases: 4. This CDR3 spans 14 amino acids. DNA of the CDR3: TGCGCCAGCAGCTTGGCTGCAGGGGGTACTGAAGCTTTCTTT. Translating gives CASSLAAGGTEAFF. Full variable domain (missing parts from reference TRBV5-1 and TRBJ1-1): KAGVTQTPRYLIKTRGQQVTLSCSPISGHRSVSWYQQTPGQGLQFLFEYFSETQRNKGNFPGRFSGRQFSNSRSEMNVSTLELGDSALYLCASSLAAGGTEAFFGQGTRLTVV.

This sequence joins TRBV7-9 and TRBJ1-2, with 10 bases that match TRBD1. V shed 5 bases, J shed 4 bases, and the junction held 7 bases outside the gene matches. Germline V gives CDR1 SEHNR, CDR2 FQNEAQ (reference sequence). The CDR3 runs to 15 residues. CDR3 coding DNA: TGTGCCAGCAGCGGACCGGGACAGGGGATCTATGGCTACACCTTC. This codes for CASSGPGQGIYGYTF.

This clone was recorded only once. The chain links TRBV6-5 to TRBJ2-3; 7 nucleotides match TRBD2. Germline V gene lookup returns CDR1 MNHEY and CDR2 SVGAGI. The CDR3 runs to 14 residues. After removal of 8 bases from V and 1 base from J, the junction contained 6 bases not matched to a gene. Here the CDR3 DNA reads TGTGCCAGCGCTTCAGCGGGACGCACAGATACGCAGTATTTT. Translation: CASASAGRTDTQYF.